This TCR beta chain originates from a study of graft-versus-host responses after intestinal transplantation. Study at large: The transplants performed in recipients were multivisceral, liver-intestinal, or isolated intestinal. Recipients uniformly received anti-thymocyte globulin induction, followed by tacrolimus and steroids for three to four years.

Study-wide results and caveats: There was an association between peak levels of circulating GvH clones and early post-transplant HvG declines. Recipient marrow held GvH clones, some first seen in ileum or blood.

Method: immunoSEQ multiplex PCR; TCRdb's copy keeps in-frame clones and lacks some. The table includes about 100,000 clones, roughly 86% detected once. Trimming stripped 1 base from V and 13 bases from J, with 18 bases between. From germline, CDR1 is SGDLS and CDR2 YYNGEE. The CDR3 sequence is 13 residues long. For this clone: What it binds is not known.

The chain uses TRBV9 and TRBJ2-7; D is tentatively TRBD1 or TRBD2 (5 bases each). Specimen: unstimulated CD4+ T cells sorted from spleen or lymph node cells, collected before transplant. This sequence originates from a human donor who was the organ donor for an intestinal transplant. The CDR3 region has the DNA TGTGCCAGCAGCGTAAGCCTAGCAGGGTCTCTCTACTTC. This sequence encodes CASSVSLAGSLYF. Full variable domain (missing parts from reference TRBV9 and TRBJ2-7): DSGVTQTPKHLITATGQRVTLRCSPRSGDLSVYWYQQSLDQGLQFLIQYYNGEERAKGNILERFSAQQFPDLHSELNLSSLELGDSALYFCASSVSLAGSLYFGPGTRLTVT.